The T cell receptor beta chain under discussion was sequenced for a study of blood T cells in healthy people across ages. The wider study: Capture by template switching was about one barcoded beta molecule per two T cells.

To note about this clonotype: Its matching antigen is unknown.

V was trimmed by 0 bases and J by 6 bases, leaving 17 bases between them. CDR3 length: 16 residues. The germline CDR1 and CDR2 sequences are MGHRA and YSYEKL. Together with a sample-barcoded 5' primer, a J-beta primer mix was included in a second PCR lasting about 6 to 11 cycles. The study obtained at least 3 million CDR3-containing paired-end reads from every sample. TCRdb recomputed calls from the 5' RACE reads with MiXCR, one row per CDR3 protein. The sample has approximately 1.5 million distinct CDR3 sequences, 42% seen once. General observations from the study: It was the long-lived donors that had more naive CD4+ cells and higher diversity than aged donors. TCR beta diversity correlated strongly with naive T cell percentage.

This receptor was taken from a young woman in good health. V usage is TRBV4-1 and J usage is TRBJ1-1, with D possibly being TRBD1 (5 bases). Sequencing was carried out using blood. The CDR3 DNA reads TGCGCCAGCAGCCAAGATCGTGGGCAGGGACCGCCTGAAGCTTTCTTT. The encoded protein is CASSQDRGQGPPEAFF.